This is a list of T cell receptor beta chains from one sample in a study of identical twins. TCRdb reprocessed the 5' RACE reads via MiXCR and lists one record per CDR3 protein. The sample has hundreds of thousands of distinct CDR3 sequences, about 9.4% seen once. These data also featured in a second study, about yellow fever vaccine responses in identical twins.

The sample taken for sequencing was PBMCs. The receptors stem from a woman aged 18-29 years in good health. Each CDR3 is given with its conserved first and last residue. The D gene is left open where the match is weak. Clone size is given for some rows only: seen once, a few or many times, or a class if the clone is expanded.

V	J	D	size	CDR3	DNA
TRBV7-2	TRBJ2-7	.	.	CASSLRGDTPVLF	TGTGCCAGCAGCTTACGCGGGGATACACCAGTCCTCTTC
TRBV7-9	TRBJ2-5	TRBD2	few	CASSIGLAGEETQYF	TGTGCCAGCAGCATAGGACTAGCGGGGGAAGAGACCCAGTACTTC
TRBV15	TRBJ2-5	.	few	CATSAGRGPQETQYF	TGTGCCACCAGCGCAGGAAGAGGGCCCCAAGAGACCCAGTACTTC
TRBV7-8	TRBJ2-7	TRBD1	.	CASSREGTATYEQYF	TGTGCCAGCAGCCGAGAGGGGACAGCAACCTACGAGCAGTACTTC
TRBV20-1	TRBJ2-3	.	few	CSAPGTTDTQYF	TGCAGTGCCCCTGGCACCACAGATACGCAGTATTTT
TRBV5-6	TRBJ2-3	TRBD1	few	CASSSAGTGFTDTQYF	TGTGCCAGCAGTTCCGCCGGGACAGGGTTCACAGATACGCAGTATTTT
TRBV4-1	TRBJ2-6	.	.	CASSQDLGTSGANVLTF	TGCGCCAGCAGCCAAGATCTAGGGACCTCTGGGGCCAACGTCCTGACTTTC
TRBV10-2	TRBJ2-7	TRBD2	few	CASTWTSGTNEQYF	TGCGCCAGCACCTGGACTAGCGGGACAAACGAGCAGTACTTC
TRBV25-1	TRBJ2-3	.	many	CASSEGNTGHLQRDTQYF	TGTGCCAGCAGTGAAGGAAATACCGGCCATCTTCAAAGGGATACGCAGTATTTT
TRBV2	TRBJ2-3	TRBD1	.	CASSELDRGRLVF	TGTGCCAGCAGTGAATTGGACAGGGGGCGCTTAGTTTTT
TRBV15	TRBJ2-1	TRBD2	.	CATSRPGSGTSQNEQFF	TGTGCCACCAGCAGACCGGGGTCCGGGACTAGTCAAAATGAGCAGTTCTTC
TRBV12-3/TRBV12-4	TRBJ1-1	.	.	CASSPGARTEAFF	TGTGCCAGCTCCCCAGGGGCGCGCACTGAAGCTTTCTTT
TRBV6-5	TRBJ2-2	.	.	CASSYYRATGELFF	TGTGCCAGCAGTTACTACAGGGCTACCGGGGAGCTGTTTTTT
TRBV2	TRBJ2-2	.	.	CASNATGELFF	TGTGCCAGCAATGCCACCGGGGAGCTGTTTTTT
TRBV20-1	TRBJ1-2	TRBD1	few	CSCYTGQVFYGYTF	TGCAGTTGCTATACGGGACAGGTGTTCTATGGCTACACCTTC
TRBV5-1	TRBJ2-2	.	few	CASSLGPSRTGELFF	TGCGCCAGCAGCCTCGGGCCCAGTCGTACCGGGGAGCTGTTTTTT
TRBV12-3/TRBV12-4	TRBJ2-2	.	.	CASSLLASVTGELFF	TGTGCCAGCAGTTTATTAGCCTCGGTCACCGGGGAGCTGTTTTTT
TRBV29-1	TRBJ1-2	.	many	CSVGGDRESHGYTF	TGCAGCGTTGGGGGGGACCGAGAAAGCCATGGCTACACCTTC
TRBV12-3/TRBV12-4	TRBJ2-3	.	.	CASNRGSTDTQYF	TGTGCCAGCAATCGGGGGTCCACAGATACGCAGTATTTT
TRBV5-1	TRBJ2-5	TRBD1	few	CASSLAASGQGRETQYF	TGCGCCAGCAGCTTGGCCGCCAGTGGACAGGGGAGGGAGACCCAGTACTTC